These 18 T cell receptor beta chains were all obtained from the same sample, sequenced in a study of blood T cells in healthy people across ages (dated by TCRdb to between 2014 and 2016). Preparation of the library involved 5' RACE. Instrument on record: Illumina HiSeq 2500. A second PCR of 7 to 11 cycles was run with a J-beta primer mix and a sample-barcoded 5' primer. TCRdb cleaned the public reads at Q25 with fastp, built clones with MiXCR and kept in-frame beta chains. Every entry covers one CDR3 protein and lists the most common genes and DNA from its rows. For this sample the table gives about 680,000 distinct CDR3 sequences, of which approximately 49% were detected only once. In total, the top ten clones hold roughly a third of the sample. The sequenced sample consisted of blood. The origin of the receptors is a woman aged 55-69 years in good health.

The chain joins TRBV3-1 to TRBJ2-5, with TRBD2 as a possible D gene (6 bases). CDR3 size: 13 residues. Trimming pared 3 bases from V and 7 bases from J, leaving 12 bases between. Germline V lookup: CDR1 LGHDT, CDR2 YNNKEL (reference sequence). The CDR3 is CASSQTRTGTQYF. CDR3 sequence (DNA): TGTGCCAGCAGCCAGACTAGGACCGGGACCCAGTACTTC.

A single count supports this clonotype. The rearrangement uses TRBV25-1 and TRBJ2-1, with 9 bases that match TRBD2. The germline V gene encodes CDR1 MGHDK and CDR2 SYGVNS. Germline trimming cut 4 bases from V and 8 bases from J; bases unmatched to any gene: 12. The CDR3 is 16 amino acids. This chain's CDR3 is CASSVVSGTSWHEQFF. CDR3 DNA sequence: TGTGCCAGCAGTGTAGTCTCCGGGACTAGCTGGCATGAGCAGTTCTTC.

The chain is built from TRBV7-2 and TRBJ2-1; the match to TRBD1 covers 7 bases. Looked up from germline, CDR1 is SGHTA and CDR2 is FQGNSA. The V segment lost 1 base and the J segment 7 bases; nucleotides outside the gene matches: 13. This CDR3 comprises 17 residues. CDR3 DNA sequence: TGTGCCAGCAGCTTAGTTCCGTACCGACAGGGCGGGAATGAGCAGTTCTTC. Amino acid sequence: CASSLVPYRQGGNEQFF.

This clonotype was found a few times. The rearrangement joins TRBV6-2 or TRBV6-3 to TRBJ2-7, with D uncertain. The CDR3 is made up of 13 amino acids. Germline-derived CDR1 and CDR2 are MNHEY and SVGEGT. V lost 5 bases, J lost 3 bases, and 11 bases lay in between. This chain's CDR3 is CASSDGESYEQYF. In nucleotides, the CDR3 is TGTGCCAGCAGTGACGGCGAGAGCTACGAGCAGTACTTC.

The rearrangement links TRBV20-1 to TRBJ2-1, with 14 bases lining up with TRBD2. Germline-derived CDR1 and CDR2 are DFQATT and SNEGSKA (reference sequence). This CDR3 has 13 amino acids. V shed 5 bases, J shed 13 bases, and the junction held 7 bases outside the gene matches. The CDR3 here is CSAATTSGGGQFF. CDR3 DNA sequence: TGCAGTGCTGCCACGACTAGCGGGGGGGGTCAGTTCTTC.

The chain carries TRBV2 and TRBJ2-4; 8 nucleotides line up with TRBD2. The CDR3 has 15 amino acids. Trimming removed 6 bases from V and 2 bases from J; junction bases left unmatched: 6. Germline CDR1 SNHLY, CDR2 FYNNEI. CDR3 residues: CASRATSVTKNIQYF. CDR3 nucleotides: TGTGCCAGCAGGGCGACTAGCGTGACCAAAAACATTCAGTACTTC.

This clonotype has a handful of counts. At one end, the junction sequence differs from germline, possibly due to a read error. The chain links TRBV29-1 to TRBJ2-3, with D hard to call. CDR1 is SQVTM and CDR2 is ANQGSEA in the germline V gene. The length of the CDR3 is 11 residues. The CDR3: CSGERSDAQYF. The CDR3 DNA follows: TGCAGCGGAGAACGGTCAGATGCGCAGTATTTT.

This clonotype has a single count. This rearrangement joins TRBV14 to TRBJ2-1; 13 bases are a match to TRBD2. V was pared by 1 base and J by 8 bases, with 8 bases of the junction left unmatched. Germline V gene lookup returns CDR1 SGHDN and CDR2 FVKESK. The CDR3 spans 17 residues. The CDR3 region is CASSQVGTSGNTYEQFF. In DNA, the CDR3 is TGTGCCAGCAGCCAAGTTGGGACTAGCGGGAACACATATGAGCAGTTCTTC.

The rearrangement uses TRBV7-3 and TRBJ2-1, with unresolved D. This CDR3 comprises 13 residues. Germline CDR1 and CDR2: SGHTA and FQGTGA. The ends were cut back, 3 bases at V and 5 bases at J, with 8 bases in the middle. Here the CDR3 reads CASSLQENNEQFF. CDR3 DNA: TGTGCCAGCAGCTTGCAGGAAAACAATGAGCAGTTCTTC.

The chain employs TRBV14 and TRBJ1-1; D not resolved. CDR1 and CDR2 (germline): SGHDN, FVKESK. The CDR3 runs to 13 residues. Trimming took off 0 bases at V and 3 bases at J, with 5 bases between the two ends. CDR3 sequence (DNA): TGTGCCAGCAGCCAAGATTACTACACTGAAGCTTTCTTT. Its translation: CASSQDYYTEAFF.

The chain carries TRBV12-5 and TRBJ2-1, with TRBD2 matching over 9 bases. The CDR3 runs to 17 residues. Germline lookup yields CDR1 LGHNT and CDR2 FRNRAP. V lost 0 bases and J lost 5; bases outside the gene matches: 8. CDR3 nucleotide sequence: TGTGCTAGTGGTTTGGTACGGTCCGCTAGCGGGAACAATGAGCAGTTCTTC. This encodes CASGLVRSASGNNEQFF.

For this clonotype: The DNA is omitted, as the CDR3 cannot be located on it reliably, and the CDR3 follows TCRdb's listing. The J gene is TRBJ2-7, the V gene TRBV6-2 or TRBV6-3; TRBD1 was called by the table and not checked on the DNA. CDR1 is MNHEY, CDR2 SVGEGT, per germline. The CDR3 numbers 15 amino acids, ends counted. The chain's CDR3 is CASSYFGQGAETRYF.

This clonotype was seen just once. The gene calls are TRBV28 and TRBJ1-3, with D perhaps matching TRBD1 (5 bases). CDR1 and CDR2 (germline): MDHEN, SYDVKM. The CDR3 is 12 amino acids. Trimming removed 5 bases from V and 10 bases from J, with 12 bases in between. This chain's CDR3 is CASSRGSGTIYF. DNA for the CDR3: TGTGCCAGCAGTCGGGGGTCTGGGACCATATATTTT.

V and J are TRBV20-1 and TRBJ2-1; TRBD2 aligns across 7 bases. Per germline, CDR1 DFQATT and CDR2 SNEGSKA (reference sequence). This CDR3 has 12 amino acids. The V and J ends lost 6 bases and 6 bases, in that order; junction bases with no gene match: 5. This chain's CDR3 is CSAKGLPNEQFF. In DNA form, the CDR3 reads TGCAGTGCGAAGGGACTACCCAATGAGCAGTTCTTC.

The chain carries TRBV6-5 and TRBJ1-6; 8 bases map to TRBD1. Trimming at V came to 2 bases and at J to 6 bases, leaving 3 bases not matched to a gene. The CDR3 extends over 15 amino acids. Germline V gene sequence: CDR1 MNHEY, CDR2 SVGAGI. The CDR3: CASSYETGGNSPLHF. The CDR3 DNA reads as TGTGCCAGCAGTTACGAAACAGGGGGTAATTCACCCCTCCACTTT.

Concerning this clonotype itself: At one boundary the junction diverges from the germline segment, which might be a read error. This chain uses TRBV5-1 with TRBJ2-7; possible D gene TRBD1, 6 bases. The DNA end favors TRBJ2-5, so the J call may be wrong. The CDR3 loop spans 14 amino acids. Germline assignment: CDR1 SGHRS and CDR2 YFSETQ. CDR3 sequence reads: CASGLEGGQETQYF. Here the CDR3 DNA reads TGCGCCAGCGGCTTGGAAGGGGGCCAAGAGACCCAGTACTTC.

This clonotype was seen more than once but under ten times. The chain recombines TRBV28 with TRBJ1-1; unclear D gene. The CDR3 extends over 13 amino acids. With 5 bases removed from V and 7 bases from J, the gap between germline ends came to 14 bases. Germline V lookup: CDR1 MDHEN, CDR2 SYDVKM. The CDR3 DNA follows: TGTGCCAGCAGTCTTCCGGGAGATGATGAAGCTTTCTTT. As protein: CASSLPGDDEAFF.

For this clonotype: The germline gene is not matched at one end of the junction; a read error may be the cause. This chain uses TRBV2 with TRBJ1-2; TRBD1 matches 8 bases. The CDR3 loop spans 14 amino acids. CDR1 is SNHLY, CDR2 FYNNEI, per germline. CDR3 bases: TGTGTCAGCAGTAACCGGACAGGGAGCTATGGCTACACCTTC. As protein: CVSSNRTGSYGYTF.